A single sample is the source of the 7 T cell receptor beta chains below, sequenced in a study of PD-1 blockade in classical Hodgkin lymphoma. In every patient, relapse followed autologous stem cell transplantation, while exposure to brentuximab vedotin differed. Measured with immunoSEQ multiplex PCR; TCRdb has only the in-frame clones, and not every one. The sample lists around 100,000 clones; 80% to 90% were seen once. The starting material was peripheral blood mononuclear cells (PBMCs), obtained before the second cycle of nivolumab. These TCRs come from a human donor with classical Hodgkin lymphoma.

The gene calls are TRBV5-1 and TRBJ2-3; 8 nucleotides line up with TRBD1. With 3 bases clipped from V and 3 bases from J, the junction kept 3 bases outside the gene matches. The CDR3 runs 14 residues. Germline-derived CDR1 and CDR2 are SGHRS and YFSETQ. CDR3 region: CASSWWTGTDTQYF. CDR3 DNA sequence: TGCGCCAGCAGCTGGTGGACAGGGACAGATACGCAGTATTTT.

This clone turned up a few times. The V gene is TRBV5-5, the J gene TRBJ1-2; D ambiguous. CDR3 length: 13 amino acids. The germline V and J ends were trimmed by 0 bases and 8 bases, with 11 bases remaining between them. CDR1 is SGHKS and CDR2 is YYEKEE in the germline V gene (reference sequence). DNA for the CDR3: TGTGCCAGCAGCTTGGCGACCGATTGGGGCTACACCTTC. This gives the protein CASSLATDWGYTF.

The chain uses TRBV5-4 and TRBJ2-7; no firm D call. V gave up 0 bases and J gave up 6 bases, with 4 bases separating them. Germline V lookup: CDR1 SGHNT, CDR2 YYREEE (reference sequence). This CDR3 is 11 amino acids long. CDR3 loop: CASSLGAEQYF. CDR3 nucleotide sequence: TGTGCCAGCAGCTTGGGAGCCGAGCAGTACTTC.

The genes are TRBV6-4 and TRBJ2-3, with 14 bases matching TRBD2. After removal of 4 bases from V and 4 bases from J, the junction contained 10 bases not matched to a gene. CDR1 is MRHNA, CDR2 SNTAGT, per germline. The CDR3 is 18 amino acids. The CDR3 is CASSGGTSGGHASDTQYF. The CDR3, as DNA: TGTGCCAGCAGTGGCGGGACTAGCGGGGGCCATGCTTCAGATACGCAGTATTTT.

V is TRBV7-9 and J is TRBJ2-2; 8 nucleotides agree with TRBD1. Germline-derived CDR1 and CDR2 are SEHNR and FQNEAQ (reference sequence). After removal of 1 base from V and 3 bases from J, the junction contained 7 bases not matched to a gene. The CDR3 runs 17 residues. The CDR3 sequence: CASSLVFSGGDTGELFF. CDR3 DNA sequence: TGTGCCAGCAGCTTAGTTTTTTCAGGGGGCGACACCGGGGAGCTGTTTTTT.

The rearrangement joins TRBV5-1 to TRBJ2-5; a weak D match, TRBD2 (7 bases). This CDR3 is 16 amino acids long. CDR1 and CDR2 (germline): SGHRS, YFSETQ. V lost 0 bases to trimming and J lost 4 bases, with 16 bases between them. CDR3 loop: CASSLELGGPGETQYF. The CDR3 bases are TGCGCCAGCAGCTTGGAGCTGGGGGGGCCGGGAGAGACCCAGTACTTC.

The chain uses TRBV10-3 and TRBJ2-7; 7 nucleotides agree with TRBD1. In germline, CDR1 is ENHRY, CDR2 SYGVKD. This CDR3 region has 13 residues. Germline trimming cut 10 bases from V and 2 bases from J; bases unmatched to any gene: 8. The chain's CDR3 is CATGTEPTYEQYF. The CDR3 region has the DNA TGTGCCACAGGGACAGAGCCTACCTACGAGCAGTACTTC.